This T cell receptor beta chain was sequenced for a study of T cell repertoires in cytomegalovirus infection. Background on the study: Researchers turned to recently identified HLA-C-restricted CMV epitopes as well as well-studied HLA-B-restricted ones. Indications of both CMV infection and matching HLA type were provided by public TCR beta signatures.

TCRdb passed the reads through MiXCR, listing each CDR3 protein once. The profile shows about 770,000 distinct CDR3 sequences, about 28% of them singletons. General study points: Cumulated frequencies of public TCR beta families served to identify carriers of CMV plus the relevant HLA. Within the response measured ex vivo, HLA-C-restricted CMV-specific TCR beta clonotypes were dominant.

This CDR3 is 14 amino acids long. V lost 5 bases, J lost 7 bases, and 17 bases lay in between. Per germline, CDR1 ENHRY and CDR2 SYGVKD. Of note for this clonotype: Its matching antigen is unknown.

This sequence joins TRBV10-3 and TRBJ2-5; D tentatively fits TRBD1 or TRBD2 (5 bases each). The specimen was cultured CD8+ T cells from PBMCs, collected from culture after CMV antigen stimulation. This receptor was obtained from a human donor in good health (CMV status not recorded). Some clones in this sample may be carry-over from other donors' samples. CDR3 nucleotides: TGTGCCATCAGTTCCGACAGTACCGCGGGGACCCAGTACTTC. Protein: CAISSDSTAGTQYF.